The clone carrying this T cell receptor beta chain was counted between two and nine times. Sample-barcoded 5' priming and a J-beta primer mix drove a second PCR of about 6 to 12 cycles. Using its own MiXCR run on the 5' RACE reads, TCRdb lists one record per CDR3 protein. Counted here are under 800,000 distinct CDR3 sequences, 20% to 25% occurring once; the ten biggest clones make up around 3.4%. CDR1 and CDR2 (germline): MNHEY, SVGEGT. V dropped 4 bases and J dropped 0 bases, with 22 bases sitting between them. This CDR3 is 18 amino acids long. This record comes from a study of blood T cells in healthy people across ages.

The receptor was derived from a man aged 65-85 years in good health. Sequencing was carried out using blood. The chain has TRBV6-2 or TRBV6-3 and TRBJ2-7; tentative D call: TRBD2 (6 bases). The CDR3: CASSSLANLAGLSYEQYF. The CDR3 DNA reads TGTGCCAGCAGTTCCCTCGCAAACCTTGCGGGACTCTCCTACGAGCAGTACTTC.